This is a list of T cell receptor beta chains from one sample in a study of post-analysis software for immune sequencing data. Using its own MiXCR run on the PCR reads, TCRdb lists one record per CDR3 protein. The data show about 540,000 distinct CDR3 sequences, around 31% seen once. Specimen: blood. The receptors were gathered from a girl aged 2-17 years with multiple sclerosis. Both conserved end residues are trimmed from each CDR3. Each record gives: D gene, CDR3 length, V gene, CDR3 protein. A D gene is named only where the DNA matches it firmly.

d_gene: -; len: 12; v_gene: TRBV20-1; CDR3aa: SGTEDISNQPQH
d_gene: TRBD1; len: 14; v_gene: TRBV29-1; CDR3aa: SVESGDRADNYGYT
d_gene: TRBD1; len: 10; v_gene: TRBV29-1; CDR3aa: SASDDRAEQY
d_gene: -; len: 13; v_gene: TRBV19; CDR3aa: ASTEGPPATDTQY
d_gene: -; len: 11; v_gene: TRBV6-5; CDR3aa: ASRSGVTYGYT
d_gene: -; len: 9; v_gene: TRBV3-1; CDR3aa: ASSQSTEAF
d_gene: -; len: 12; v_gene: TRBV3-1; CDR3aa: ASSKPPLGDTQY
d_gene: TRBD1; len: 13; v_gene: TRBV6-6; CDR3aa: ASSATATGVTEAF
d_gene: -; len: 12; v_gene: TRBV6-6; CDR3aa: ASSQVSGNQPQH
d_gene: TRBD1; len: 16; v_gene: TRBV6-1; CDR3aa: ASSGYRDSTQGKDIQY
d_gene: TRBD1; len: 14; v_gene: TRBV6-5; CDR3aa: ASRRGQGLMNTEAF
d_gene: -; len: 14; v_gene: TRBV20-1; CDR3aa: SATPGWGRPGYEQY
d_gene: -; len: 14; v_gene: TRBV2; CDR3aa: ASSASARGFSYEQH
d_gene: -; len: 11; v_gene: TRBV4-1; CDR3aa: ASSQGASDTQY
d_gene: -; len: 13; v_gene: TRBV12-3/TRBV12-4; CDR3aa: ASSLRGGQKETQY
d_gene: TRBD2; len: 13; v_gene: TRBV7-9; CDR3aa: ASSFGGAGYNEQF
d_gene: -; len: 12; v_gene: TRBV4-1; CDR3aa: ASSQGWGSYEQY
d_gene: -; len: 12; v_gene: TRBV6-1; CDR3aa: ANGPQGSTDTQY
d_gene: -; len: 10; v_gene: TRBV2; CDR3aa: ASTVLNTEAF
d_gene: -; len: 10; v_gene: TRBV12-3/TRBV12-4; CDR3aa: ASSWMNTEAF
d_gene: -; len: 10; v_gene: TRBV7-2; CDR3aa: ASSLGRFEQF
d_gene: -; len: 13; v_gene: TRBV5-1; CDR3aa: ASSLVGGAGTEAF
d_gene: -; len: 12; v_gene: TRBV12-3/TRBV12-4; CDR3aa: ASSLTVDYEKLF
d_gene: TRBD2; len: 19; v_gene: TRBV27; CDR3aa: ASSTMVLAGGPLSYAETQY
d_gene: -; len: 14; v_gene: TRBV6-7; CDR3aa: AGSYSQGSSYNEQF
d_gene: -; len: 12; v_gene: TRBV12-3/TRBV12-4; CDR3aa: ASTSRTEIYEQY
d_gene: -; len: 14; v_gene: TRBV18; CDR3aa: ASSPPAGPSTDTQY
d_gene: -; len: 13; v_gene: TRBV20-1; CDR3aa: SARGGGFSQETQY
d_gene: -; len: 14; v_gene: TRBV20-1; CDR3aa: SVLGHPSPGANVLT
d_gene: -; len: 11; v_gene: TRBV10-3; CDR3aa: ASRGTYNSPLH
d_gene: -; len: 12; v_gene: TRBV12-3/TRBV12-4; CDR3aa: ASSATGDTTEAF
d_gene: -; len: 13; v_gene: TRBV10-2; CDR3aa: ASSERGGMIGELF
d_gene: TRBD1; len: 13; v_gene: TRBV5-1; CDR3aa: ASSLATGTQETQY
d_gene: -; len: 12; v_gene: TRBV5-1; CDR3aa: ASSLTFPGTEAF
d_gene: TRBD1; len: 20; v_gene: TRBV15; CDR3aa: ATSRTRLNLVKPGQVQETQY
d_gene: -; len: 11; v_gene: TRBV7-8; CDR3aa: ASSVGALYEQY
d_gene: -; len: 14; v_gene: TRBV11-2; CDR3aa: ASSPLSAGSGNTIY
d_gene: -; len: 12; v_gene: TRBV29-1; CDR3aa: SVGKGTANTEAF
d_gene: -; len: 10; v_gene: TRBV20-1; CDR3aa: SARDSDQPQH
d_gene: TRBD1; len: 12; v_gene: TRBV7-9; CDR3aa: ASSLGTGPQEQY